Sequencing of this T cell receptor (beta chain) was carried out in a study of cytomegalovirus exposure and HLA in healthy donors. Overall study context: In an early release, HLA-typed donors contributed some 88 million unique TCR sequences. Clustering assigned around 77% of the approximately 400 genotyped donors to the Caucasian-associated ancestry cluster. Overall study results and limits: Analysis was performed later, and it showed HLA-associated TCR beta chains to be more clonally expanded than equally common others. In a later analysis, most CMV-associated TCR beta chains appeared HLA-restricted.

PCR amplification relied on 60 Vbeta primers (plus 13 Jbeta primers). Profiled with immunoSEQ multiplex PCR; TCRdb holds only in-frame clones, not every one. The sample includes about 77,000 clones, about 79% of them seen just once. CDR3 length: 15 amino acids. Looked up from germline, CDR1 is SGHRS and CDR2 is YFSETQ. V lost 5 bases and J lost 2, with 13 bases in between. Remarks on this clone: What it binds is not known.

The sample consisted of PBMCs. This TCR was sampled from a middle-aged man in good health and CMV-seronegative. The chain combines TRBV5-1 with TRBJ2-2; D uncertain. The CDR3 coding sequence is TGCGCCAGCAGGTTGACACAGAGAAACACCGGGGAGCTGTTTTTT. Translating gives CASRLTQRNTGELFF.